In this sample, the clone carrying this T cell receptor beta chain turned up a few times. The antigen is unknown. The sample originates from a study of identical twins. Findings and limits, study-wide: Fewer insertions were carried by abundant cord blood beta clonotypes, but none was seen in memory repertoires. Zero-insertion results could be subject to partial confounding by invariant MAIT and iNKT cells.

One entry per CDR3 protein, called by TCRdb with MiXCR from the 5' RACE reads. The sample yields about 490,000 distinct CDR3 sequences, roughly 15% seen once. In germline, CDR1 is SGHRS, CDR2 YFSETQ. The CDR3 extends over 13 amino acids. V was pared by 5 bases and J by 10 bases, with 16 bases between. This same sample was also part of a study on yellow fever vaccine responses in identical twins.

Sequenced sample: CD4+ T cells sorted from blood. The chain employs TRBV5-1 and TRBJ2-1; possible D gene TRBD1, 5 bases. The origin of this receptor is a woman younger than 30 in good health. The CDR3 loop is CASRQASLGEQFF. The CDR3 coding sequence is TGCGCCAGCAGACAGGCGTCCCTCGGGGAGCAGTTCTTC.